This TCR beta chain is from a study of early T cells in non-severe SARS-CoV-2 infection. Turning to the study itself: Sequenced material consisted of bulk RNA (from unsorted whole blood), and chains were unpaired.

Individual cDNA molecules carried attached unique molecular identifiers. TCRdb called the 5' RACE reads again in MiXCR, with one record for every CDR3 protein. This table holds tens of thousands of distinct CDR3 sequences, about a tenth found once. Whole-study findings and limits: Private and CD4 specificities were missed by VDJdb matching, skewed to anti-spike CD8.

Many counts were recorded for this clonotype. The antigen is undetermined. Germline CDR1 and CDR2: SNHLY and FYNNEI. This CDR3 region has 15 residues. V lost 1 base, J lost 1 base, and 10 bases lay in between. The TCR comes from an adult who was a healthcare worker with PCR-confirmed SARS-CoV-2 infection or an uninfected control (not recorded which). The chain combines TRBV2 with TRBJ2-5, with D perhaps matching TRBD2 (6 bases). The sample consisted of whole blood. CDR3 region: CASSEGSGAQETQYF. CDR3 bases: TGTGCCAGCAGTGAAGGTAGCGGAGCCCAAGAGACCCAGTACTTC.